Presented here are 31 T cell receptor beta chains from one specimen sequenced in a study of blood T cell repertoires in COVID-19. Assay: immunoSEQ multiplex PCR; the TCRdb copy retains only in-frame clones and omits some. The sample contains over 85,000 clones, approximately 80% of which appear only once. The sequencing sample was made of peripheral blood. These receptors all come from a man aged 55 to 70 with acute or convalescent COVID-19.

The J gene is TRBJ1-1, the V gene TRBV28; TRBD1 might be the D (6 bases). The V end lost 3 bases, the J end lost 1 base, and 15 bases lay between the germline ends. Germline V lookup: CDR1 MDHEN, CDR2 SYDVKM. The CDR3 is 16 amino acids. Here the CDR3 DNA reads TGTGCCAGCAGTTTCCGTCCAGGGGTTCCGAACACTGAAGCTTTCTTT. It yields the protein CASSFRPGVPNTEAFF.

The chain recombines TRBV6-5 with TRBJ1-6; TRBD1 agrees at 8 bases. The CDR3 spans 14 residues. V gave up 7 bases and J gave up 7 bases; unmatched junction bases: 6. CDR1 is MNHEY and CDR2 is SVGAGI in the germline V gene. The CDR3 reads CASNGRDRNSPLHF. The CDR3 DNA sequence: TGTGCCAGCAACGGCCGGGACAGGAATTCACCCCTCCACTTT.

This clone was recorded once. This chain links TRBV18 with TRBJ1-4; TRBD1 aligns across 7 bases. The junction had 6 bases not matched to a gene; V was cut back by 1 base and J by 1 base. The V gene's germline CDR1 is KGHSH and CDR2 LQKENI. The CDR3 covers 17 residues. In DNA, the CDR3 is TGTGCCAGCTCACCACTTAAACAGGGGTTAACTAATGAAAAACTGTTTTTT. This gives the protein CASSPLKQGLTNEKLFF. The full variable domain, in which reference TRBV18 and TRBJ1-4 provide the parts outside the CDR3, is NAGVMQNPRHLVRRRGQEARLRCSPMKGHSHVYWYRQLPEEGLKFMVYLQKENIIDESGMPKERFSAEFPKEGPSILRIQQVVRGDSAAYFCASSPLKQGLTNEKLFFGSGTQLSVL.

This clone was recorded a few times. The rearrangement joins TRBV2 to TRBJ1-2, with 12 bases that match TRBD1. Per germline, CDR1 SNHLY and CDR2 FYNNEI. The CDR3 extends over 12 amino acids. Trimming cost V 4 bases and J 12 bases; bases outside gene matches: 3. Here the CDR3 DNA reads TGTGCCAGCAGTGGGGACAGGGGGCTGGACACCTTC. Translated, it gives CASSGDRGLDTF.

The rearrangement links TRBV3-1 (or the pseudogene TRBV3-2) to TRBJ1-2; tentatively, D is TRBD1 (6 bases). The germline gives CDR1 LGHDT, CDR2 YNNKEL (reference sequence). V lost 11 bases and J 4 bases, leaving 14 bases between the germline ends. This CDR3 comprises 12 residues. Here the CDR3 reads CASRGRGYGYTF. Written as DNA, the CDR3 is TGTGCCTCTAGAGGCAGGGGCTATGGCTACACCTTC.

The genes are TRBV5-8 and TRBJ2-7, with TRBD1 matching over 8 bases. The ends lost 4 bases at V and 2 bases at J; junction bases unmatched: 17. CDR3 length: 18 amino acids. The germline V gene encodes CDR1 SGHTS and CDR2 YDEGEE. CDR3 loop: CASSPVTRGTGLTYEQYV. The CDR3 bases are TGTGCCAGCAGCCCTGTTACCAGGGGGACAGGTTTGACCTACGAGCAGTACGTC.

The chain employs TRBV28 and TRBJ2-3; 11 nucleotides line up with TRBD1. From germline, CDR1 is MDHEN and CDR2 SYDVKM. With 6 bases clipped from V and 5 bases from J, the junction kept 4 bases outside the gene matches. The CDR3 contains 14 residues. This CDR3 reads CASSPGTGGDTQYF. CDR3 DNA: TGTGCCAGCAGCCCCGGGACAGGGGGAGATACGCAGTATTTT.

The CDR3 spells CASSLDLRTTDTQYF. The CDR3 coding sequence is TGTGCCAGCAGCTTAGATCTCAGAACCACAGATACGCAGTATTTT. The chain uses TRBV11-2 and TRBJ2-3; D is undetermined. CDR3 length: 15 amino acids. Per the germline V gene, CDR1 is SGHAT and CDR2 is FQNNGV. Trimming took 0 bases from V and 2 from J, leaving 9 bases between them.

The CDR3 DNA reads TGTGCCATCAGTGAGTCGAAATCCGGGAGATCCATCGAAGGAGATACGCAGTATTTT. It is translated as CAISESKSGRSIEGDTQYF. The chain recombines TRBV10-3 with TRBJ2-3; tentative D call: TRBD2 (6 bases). Trimming removed 0 bases from V and 5 bases from J, with 24 bases in between. This CDR3 has 19 amino acids. Germline V gene data show CDR1 as ENHRY and CDR2 as SYGVKD.

The J gene is TRBJ2-7, the V gene TRBV4-1; 8 bases are shared with TRBD1. Trimming cost V 3 bases and J 0 bases; bases outside gene matches: 7. Germline V CDR1 and CDR2: MGHRA, YSYEKL. The CDR3 is made up of 16 amino acids. The DNA of the CDR3 is TGCGCCAGCAGCCAGTCCGGGACAGGATTCTCCTACGAGCAGTACTTC. Its translation: CASSQSGTGFSYEQYF.

This chain links TRBV12-3 or TRBV12-4 with TRBJ1-2; D unclear. The CDR3 extends over 13 amino acids. With 3 bases removed from V and 8 bases from J, the gap between germline ends came to 13 bases. The CDR3 DNA follows: TGTGCCAGCAGTTTGTCACTTACGAAAGGCTACACCTTC. This encodes CASSLSLTKGYTF.

The chain recombines TRBV18 with TRBJ2-5; perhaps TRBD1 as D (5 bases). The germline V gene has CDR1 KGHSH and CDR2 LQKENI. The CDR3 covers 14 residues. With 3 bases removed from V and 3 bases from J, the gap between germline ends came to 11 bases. Here the CDR3 reads CASSPPLQEETQYF. DNA for the CDR3: TGTGCCAGCTCACCGCCCCTACAGGAAGAGACCCAGTACTTC. The full variable domain, its missing parts supplied by reference TRBV18 and TRBJ2-5, is NAGVMQNPRHLVRRRGQEARLRCSPMKGHSHVYWYRQLPEEGLKFMVYLQKENIIDESGMPKERFSAEFPKEGPSILRIQQVVRGDSAAYFCASSPPLQEETQYFGPGTRLLVL.

This rearrangement joins TRBV9 to TRBJ2-2, with 10 nucleotides matching TRBD2. V lost 4 bases to trimming and J lost 7 bases; unmatched junction nucleotides: 4. This CDR3 has 14 residues. Germline-derived CDR1 and CDR2 are SGDLS and YYNGEE. The CDR3 protein is CASSTIAGGGELFF. CDR3 sequence (DNA): TGTGCCAGCAGCACCATAGCGGGGGGCGGGGAGCTGTTTTTT.

This chain links TRBV9 with TRBJ1-2; 7 nucleotides align to TRBD1. With V trimmed by 3 bases and J by 3 bases, 5 bases remained unmatched. CDR1 SGDLS and CDR2 YYNGEE come from the germline V gene. The CDR3 extends over 14 amino acids. The CDR3 spells CASSGKTGDYGYTF. The CDR3, as DNA: TGTGCCAGCAGCGGGAAAACAGGGGACTATGGCTACACCTTC.

The rearrangement joins TRBV6-5 to TRBJ1-2; TRBD1 matches at 9 bases. This CDR3 contains 16 residues. Per the germline V gene, CDR1 is MNHEY and CDR2 is SVGAGI. The J segment lost 7 bases and the V segment lost 0 bases, leaving 9 bases of the junction unmatched. CDR3 amino acids: CASSYSGDRVWSGYTF. CDR3 coding DNA: TGTGCCAGCAGTTACTCGGGGGACAGGGTGTGGAGTGGCTACACCTTC.

The chain is built from TRBV2 and TRBJ1-3, with 7 positions matching TRBD1. V lost 5 bases, J lost 4 bases, and 5 bases stayed unmatched. Germline V gene data show CDR1 as SNHLY and CDR2 as FYNNEI. The CDR3 runs to 14 residues. This CDR3 is CASSSQGSGNTIYF. Here the CDR3 DNA reads TGTGCCAGCAGTTCACAGGGGTCCGGAAACACCATATATTTT.

The rearrangement links TRBV12-3 or TRBV12-4 to TRBJ1-1; D is ambiguous. The CDR3 has 12 residues. The V and J ends lost 3 bases and 7 bases respectively, with 9 bases between them. The CDR3 sequence: CASSFRDFEAFF. DNA of the CDR3: TGTGCCAGCAGTTTTCGAGATTTTGAAGCTTTCTTT.

This chain links TRBV7-3 with TRBJ2-3, with D maybe TRBD1 (5 bases). Trimming stripped 1 base from V and 3 bases from J, with 20 bases between. The CDR3 sequence is 18 residues long. CDR1 SGHTA and CDR2 FQGTGA come from the germline V gene. CDR3 residues: CASSLMRRVGRETDTQYF. The CDR3 nucleotides read TGTGCCAGCAGCTTAATGCGGCGTGTAGGCAGGGAAACAGATACGCAGTATTTT.

The V call is TRBV7-3, the J call TRBJ1-2; D is undetermined. The CDR3 covers 14 residues. Looked up from germline, CDR1 is SGHTA and CDR2 is FQGTGA. V was cut by 5 bases and J by 7 bases, with 17 bases left in between. The CDR3 region has the DNA TGTGCCAGCAGCCCCCAAAAGGGCCGGGGTGGCTACACCTTC. As protein: CASSPQKGRGGYTF.

V gene TRBV11-2 combines with J gene TRBJ1-5; 7 bases line up with TRBD1. The germline V gene has CDR1 SGHAT and CDR2 FQNNGV. CDR3 length equals 14 residues. The V segment lost 5 bases and the J segment 3 bases; nucleotides outside the gene matches: 4. CDR3 DNA sequence: TGTGCCAGCAGCATGACAGGGTACAATCAGCCCCAGCATTTT. Translated, it gives CASSMTGYNQPQHF.

This chain connects TRBV5-6 to TRBJ2-7; TRBD1 is a possible D gene (5 bases). The CDR3 has 12 residues. CDR1 is SGHDT and CDR2 is YYEEEE in the germline V gene. V was cut by 4 bases and J by 4 bases, with 9 bases left in between. For the CDR3, the DNA is TGTGCCAGCAGCGGAGACAGTTACGAGCAGTACTTC. It translates to CASSGDSYEQYF.

The gene calls are TRBV5-1 and TRBJ1-1; 7 nucleotides align to TRBD1. J gave up 0 bases and V 0 bases, and 2 bases lay outside the gene matches. The CDR3 contains 15 residues. The germline gives CDR1 SGHRS, CDR2 YFSETQ. The CDR3 DNA is TGCGCCAGCAGCTTGGCCACAGGGGTGAACACTGAAGCTTTCTTT. The encoded protein is CASSLATGVNTEAFF.

The chain links TRBV24-1 to TRBJ2-1, with TRBD1 matching over 7 bases. This CDR3 contains 17 residues. Germline V gives CDR1 KGHDR, CDR2 SFDVKD. V lost 3 bases to trimming and J lost 2 bases; unmatched junction nucleotides: 9. The CDR3 is CATSDRRQGGTYNEQFF. The DNA for the CDR3 is TGTGCCACCAGTGATCGCCGACAGGGCGGCACCTACAATGAGCAGTTCTTC.

The chain joins TRBV7-2 to TRBJ2-2; D unresolved. V gave up 4 bases and J gave up 7 bases, with 13 bases separating them. This CDR3 spans 14 amino acids. Per germline, CDR1 SGHTA and CDR2 FQGNSA. CDR3 loop: CASSSTSHSGELFF. DNA for the CDR3: TGTGCCAGCAGCTCGACAAGCCACAGCGGGGAGCTGTTTTTT.

V is TRBV5-5 and J is TRBJ1-2; TRBD1 matches at 8 bases. The germline V gene has CDR1 SGHKS and CDR2 YYEKEE (reference sequence). After removal of 4 bases from V and 4 bases from J, the junction contained 9 bases not matched to a gene. This CDR3 contains 15 residues. CDR3 in DNA: TGTGCCAGCAGCGGCGAGGACAGGGCTAGCTATGGCTACACCTTC. As protein: CASSGEDRASYGYTF.

V and J are TRBV28 and TRBJ2-1, with D possibly TRBD1 on 7 matching bases. The CDR3 length is 14 residues. V was pared by 7 bases and J by 4 bases, with 14 bases between. The germline CDR1 and CDR2 sequences are MDHEN and SYDVKM. The CDR3 sequence: CASTGGGPYNEQFF. CDR3 coding DNA: TGTGCCAGCACTGGAGGGGGCCCTTACAATGAGCAGTTCTTC.

The V and J genes are TRBV18 and TRBJ1-6; D call uncertain. Trimming left V 5 bases short and J 10 bases short, with 12 bases between. CDR1 and CDR2 from the germline V gene are KGHSH and LQKENI. There are 13 residues in the CDR3. The CDR3 protein is CASSGMEGSPLHF. The CDR3 DNA sequence: TGTGCCAGCTCAGGGATGGAGGGATCACCCCTCCACTTT.

The J gene is TRBJ2-3, the V gene TRBV18; a possible D gene is TRBD1 (6 bases). Trimming pared 4 bases from V and 2 bases from J, leaving 10 bases between. The germline V gene has CDR1 KGHSH and CDR2 LQKENI. This CDR3 contains 14 residues. CDR3 nucleotide sequence: TGTGCCAGCTCACGGCAGGGGAACACAGATACGCAGTATTTT. Encoded protein: CASSRQGNTDTQYF.

This chain uses TRBV5-1 with TRBJ1-5, with D possibly TRBD1 on 5 matching bases. V was trimmed by 4 bases and J by 5 bases, leaving 16 bases between them. This CDR3 comprises 15 residues. Germline values: CDR1 SGHRS, CDR2 YFSETQ. In DNA form, the CDR3 reads TGCGCCAGCAGCCTTCTGGGGGGGGTTGATCAGCCCCAGCATTTT. This codes for CASSLLGGVDQPQHF.

The genes are TRBV9 and TRBJ2-3; the D gene is possibly TRBD2 (7 bases). Looked up from germline, CDR1 is SGDLS and CDR2 is YYNGEE. V shed 4 bases and J shed 0 bases, with 18 bases lying between them. This CDR3 is 17 amino acids long. The CDR3 loop is CASSPGGGGGSTDTQYF. The CDR3 DNA reads as TGTGCCAGCAGCCCCGGGGGTGGGGGGGGCAGCACAGATACGCAGTATTTT.

The genes are TRBV28 and TRBJ2-5, with TRBD2 matching 12 bases. Germline CDR1 reads MDHEN; CDR2 reads SYDVKM. The CDR3 is made up of 13 amino acids. The trim removed 11 bases at V and 3 bases at J, leaving 4 bases unmatched. The DNA of the CDR3 is TGTGCCGGCCGACTAGCGGGGGAAGAGACCCAGTACTTC. Protein product: CAGRLAGEETQYF. Complete variable domain (other parts from reference TRBV28 and TRBJ2-5): DVKVTQSSRYLVKRTGEKVFLECVQDMDHENMFWYRQDPGLGLRLIYFSYDVKMKEKGDIPEGYSVSREKKERFSLILESASTNQTSMYLCAGRLAGEETQYFGPGTRLLVL.